One sample yielded the 4 T cell receptor beta chains listed below, sequenced in a study of blood T cell repertoires in COVID-19 (dated by TCRdb to 2020 to 2021). Libraries were built with the immunoSEQ multiplex PCR assay. TCRdb's version of the immuneACCESS table is confined to in-frame rearrangements and falls short of the full clone set. An unresolved V gene accounts for under half of the shortfall where checked; the remainder is of unknown origin. The sample data list some 290,000 clones, and 85% to 90% of these were observed just once. The top ten hold 9.5% to 15% of the sample. The sequencing sample was made of peripheral blood. Receptors originate from a woman between 25 and 40 years old with COVID-19, enrolled during active disease.

The chain carries TRBV7-9 and TRBJ1-1; 11 positions match TRBD1. V was pared by 4 bases and J by 6 bases, with 7 bases of the junction left unmatched. The CDR3 sequence is 15 residues long. Germline CDR1 SEHNR, CDR2 FQNEAQ (reference sequence). This chain's CDR3 is CASSSLGQGVSEAFF. DNA of the CDR3: TGTGCCAGCAGCTCCCTGGGACAGGGGGTGTCTGAAGCTTTCTTT.

The V gene is TRBV5-1, the J gene TRBJ2-7, with D perhaps matching TRBD2 (5 bases). The CDR3 totals 13 residues. The germline V and J ends were trimmed by 4 bases and 6 bases, with 14 bases remaining between them. The germline gives CDR1 SGHRS, CDR2 YFSETQ. CDR3 protein: CASSRRDIPEQYF. CDR3 nucleotides: TGCGCCAGCAGCCGCCGGGATATACCCGAGCAGTACTTC.

The chain is built from TRBV29-1 and TRBJ1-2; TRBD1 might be the D (6 bases). Trimming left V 6 bases short and J 4 bases short, with 12 bases between. This CDR3 contains 12 residues. The germline V gene has CDR1 SQVTM and CDR2 ANQGSEA. For the CDR3, the DNA is TGCAGCGTCGGACAGTTAATCTATGGCTACACCTTC. It is translated as CSVGQLIYGYTF.

J is TRBJ2-2 and V is TRBV7-9, with D possibly TRBD1 on 5 matching bases. This CDR3 comprises 15 residues. Trimming pared 8 bases from V and 5 bases from J, leaving 18 bases between. Germline V gene data show CDR1 as SEHNR and CDR2 as FQNEAQ (reference sequence). CDR3 coding DNA: TGTGCCAGCCTCTTAGGGCAGGGATGGACCGGGGAGCTGTTTTTT. Amino acids: CASLLGQGWTGELFF.